These T cell receptor beta chains were read from a single sample in a study of identical twins. TCRdb called the 5' RACE reads again in MiXCR, with one record for every CDR3 protein. The repertoire has 1.5 million to 2 million distinct CDR3 sequences, less than 40% of them found once; the top ten carry approximately 0.29%. The sequenced material came from cord blood. These receptors originate from a newborn girl in good health. The CDR3 runs from the conserved cysteine through the conserved F or W. The D gene is left open where the match is weak. Some rows mark clone size as missing; the rest say once, few, many or name a class of expanded clone.

cdr3_length j_call clone_size d_call v_call cdr3_nt cdr3_aa
13 TRBJ2-1 - TRBD1 TRBV20-1 TGCAGTGCTAGAGGGGGACAGATCAATGAGCAGTTCTTC CSARGGQINEQFF
13 TRBJ2-1 many TRBD1 TRBV29-1 TGCACCATCCGACAGGGTCTTTACAATGAGCAGTTCTTC CTIRQGLYNEQFF
11 TRBJ2-1 many - TRBV7-2 TGTGCCAGCAGCTTAGGTCTAGGGCAGTTCTTC CASSLGLGQFF
15 TRBJ2-5 - - TRBV11-1 TGTGCCAGCAGCTTAAGGGGACACCACCAAGAGACCCAGTACTTC CASSLRGHHQETQYF
16 TRBJ2-7 - - TRBV20-1 TGCAGTGCTAGAGGGATAAGGGGGTCCATCCCCTACGAGCAGTACTTC CSARGIRGSIPYEQYF
15 TRBJ2-7 few TRBD2 TRBV13 TGTGCCAGCAGGTCAAGCGGGATAGGCCTGCACGAGCAGTACTTC CASRSSGIGLHEQYF
15 TRBJ1-1 - TRBD1 TRBV12-3/TRBV12-4 TGTGCCAGCAGTCCCAAGACAGGGGGCAGAACTGAAGCTTTCTTT CASSPKTGGRTEAFF
16 TRBJ2-7 - TRBD2 TRBV20-1 TGCAGTGGGGGGACTAGCGGGAGAATGATAAACAACGAGCAGTACTTC CSGGTSGRMINNEQYF
10 TRBJ2-5 - - TRBV20-1 TGCAGTGCTACCCCCCACGGGCAGTACTTC CSATPHGQYF
14 TRBJ2-4 few - TRBV20-1 TGCAGTGCTAGAGATGGGGGGGCCCGTAACATTCAGTACTTC CSARDGGARNIQYF
15 TRBJ2-7 few TRBD2 TRBV20-1 TGCAGTGCTAGACTCCCGCGGGAGGCTCCCTACGAGCAGTACTTC CSARLPREAPYEQYF
11 TRBJ2-7 few - TRBV6-2/TRBV6-3 TGTGCCAGCAGTTACTATGGCGAGCAGTACTTC CASSYYGEQYF
14 TRBJ2-7 few - TRBV20-1 TGCAGTGCTAGAGTTCGGGGACACCGCTACGAGCAGTACTTC CSARVRGHRYEQYF
16 TRBJ2-7 - TRBD1 TRBV5-1 TGCGCCAGCAGCTTCTTGTCTGACAGGGTCTACAATGAGCAGTACTTC CASSFLSDRVYNEQYF
16 TRBJ1-4 - TRBD1 TRBV9 TGTGCCAGCAGCGCGACAGGGGCGCAGGCTAATGAAAAACTGTTTTTT CASSATGAQANEKLFF
15 TRBJ2-2 few TRBD2 TRBV4-2 TGTGCCAGCAGCCAAGGGACTAGCGTCACCGGGGAGCTGTTTTTT CASSQGTSVTGELFF
13 TRBJ1-6 - - TRBV6-8 TGTGCCAGCAGTTACCCGGGAGTCTCACCCCTCCACTTT CASSYPGVSPLHF
17 TRBJ2-2 - TRBD2 TRBV5-1 TGCGCCAGCAGCACGGGGACTAGCGGGAGTTACACCGGGGAGCTGTTTTTT CASSTGTSGSYTGELFF
17 TRBJ2-3 few TRBD2 TRBV11-2 TGTGCCAGCAGCTCCCCTCGACTAGCGCGAAGCACAGATACGCAGTATTTT CASSSPRLARSTDTQYF
13 TRBJ1-2 many - TRBV5-1 TGTGCCAGCAGTTTGGCAGGGAGAGATGGCTACACCTTC CASSLAGRDGYTF
18 TRBJ2-1 few TRBD2 TRBV7-9 TGTGCCAGCAGCCCTTCGGGACTAGCGGGAGAAACCTACAATGAGCAGTTCTTC CASSPSGLAGETYNEQFF
14 TRBJ2-7 few - TRBV6-2/TRBV6-3 TGTGCCAGCAGTTACGGGGGCTCCTACAATGAGCAGTACTTC CASSYGGSYNEQYF
14 TRBJ1-4 - TRBD1 TRBV20-1 TGCAGTGCTAGAGGCGCAGGGACAGGGGAAAAACTGTTTTTT CSARGAGTGEKLFF
16 TRBJ1-6 - - TRBV13 TGTGCCAGCAGCTTAGGACCCCCAGGCCATAATTCACCCCTCCACTTT CASSLGPPGHNSPLHF
16 TRBJ1-2 - TRBD1 TRBV7-9 TGTGCCAGCAGCCAGACGACGGGACAGGGGAAGGTTGGCTACACCTTC CASSQTTGQGKVGYTF
14 TRBJ2-1 - - TRBV5-1 TGCGCCAGCAGCTTTAGTCAGGTCTACGATGAGCAGTTCTTC CASSFSQVYDEQFF
14 TRBJ2-1 many - TRBV27 TGTGCCAGCAGTGAAGACAGCACCTACAATGAGCAGTTCTTC CASSEDSTYNEQFF
11 TRBJ2-5 - - TRBV20-1 TGCAGTGCTCAGGGTCAAGAGACCCAGTACTTC CSAQGQETQYF
9 TRBJ1-2 - - TRBV20-1 TGCAGTGCTAGGACAGGCTACACCTTC CSARTGYTF
13 TRBJ2-4 - - TRBV28 TGTGCCAGCAGACGGGGACTCCAAAACATTCAGTACTTC CASRRGLQNIQYF
18 TRBJ2-4 - TRBD2 TRBV20-1 TGCAGTGCTAGATTTAGCGCGAGCCCCGGGGGGGCCAAAAACATTCAGTACTTC CSARFSASPGGAKNIQYF
16 TRBJ2-1 - TRBD2 TRBV5-4 TGTGCCAGCAGCTTGAATTTCCGGACTAGTCAGGATGAGCAGTTCTTC CASSLNFRTSQDEQFF
13 TRBJ2-1 few - TRBV6-2/TRBV6-3 TGTGCCAGTCTAACAATACTCGGGAATGAGCAGTTCTTC CASLTILGNEQFF
16 TRBJ2-7 once - TRBV7-9 TGTGCCAGCAGCCAATCCGGGACCAGTGCCTACAATGAGCAGTACTTC CASSQSGTSAYNEQYF
13 TRBJ1-2 few - TRBV20-1 TGCAGTGCTAGAAAGTTGGGGGCTCGTGGCTACACCTTC CSARKLGARGYTF
13 TRBJ2-1 once - TRBV28 TGTGCCAGCAGTTTTGTACCGGGGAATGAGCAGTTCTTC CASSFVPGNEQFF
14 TRBJ1-1 - TRBD1 TRBV2 TGTGCCAGCAGTGCCGGGACAGGGTGGACTGAAGCTTTCTTT CASSAGTGWTEAFF
12 TRBJ2-1 - - TRBV28 TGTGCCAGCAGTTTATACAACAATGAGCAGTTCTTC CASSLYNNEQFF